This T cell receptor (beta chain) was profiled in a study of graft-versus-host responses after intestinal transplantation. In the study overall: Multivisceral, liver-intestinal, or isolated intestinal transplants were given to recipients. General study points: The authors found GvH clones in recipient marrow, some appearing first in ileum or blood.

About this clone itself: The antigen remains unidentified.

Generated by immunoSEQ multiplex PCR, the TCRdb table keeps only in-frame clones and is missing some. The repertoire holds over 85,000 clones, with about 94% as singletons. Trimming shortened V by 3 bases and J by 6 bases, and 17 bases separated the two germline ends. The CDR3 is made up of 16 amino acids. From germline, CDR1 is SGHTA and CDR2 FQGTGA. The sample consisted of unstimulated CD4+ T cells sorted from spleen or lymph node cells, taken before transplant. This TCR was recovered from a human donor who was the organ donor for an intestinal transplant. The chain joins TRBV7-3 to TRBJ2-2, with D perhaps matching TRBD1 or TRBD2 (6 bases each). The CDR3 sequence: CASSFRSGARAGELFF. CDR3 bases: TGTGCCAGCAGCTTTAGGTCGGGGGCGCGGGCCGGGGAGCTGTTTTTT.